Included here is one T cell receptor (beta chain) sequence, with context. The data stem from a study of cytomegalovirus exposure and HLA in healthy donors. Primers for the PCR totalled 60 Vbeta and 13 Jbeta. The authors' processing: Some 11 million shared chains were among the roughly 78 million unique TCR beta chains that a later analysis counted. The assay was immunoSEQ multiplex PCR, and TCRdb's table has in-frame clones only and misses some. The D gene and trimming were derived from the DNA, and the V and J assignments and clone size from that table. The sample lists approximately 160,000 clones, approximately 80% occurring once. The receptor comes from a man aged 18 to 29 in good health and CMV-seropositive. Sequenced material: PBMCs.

The chain's CDR3 is CASSLAAGVLYEQYF. CDR3 coding DNA: TGTGCCAGCAGCTTGGCAGCGGGAGTTTTGTACGAGCAGTACTTC. V and J are TRBV7-8 and TRBJ2-7, with 8 bases fitting TRBD2. CDR1 and CDR2 (germline): SGHVS, FQNEAQ. CDR3 length: 15 residues. The V and J ends lost 3 bases and 4 bases, in that order; junction bases with no gene match: 8. The variable domain in full, with the rest retrieved from reference TRBV7-8 and TRBJ2-7, is GAGVSQSPRYKVAKRGQDVALRCDPISGHVSLFWYQQALGQGPEFLTYFQNEAQLDKSGLPSDRFFAERPEGSVSTLKIQRTQQEDSAVYLCASSLAAGVLYEQYFGPGTRLTVT.